Below, one TCR beta chain is given with its context. Its matching antigen is unknown. This sample is drawn from a study of OX40 agonist ivuxolimab in advanced cancers. General study results and limits: The study found among the lowest clonal expansion in partial responders at 0.1-3.0 mg/kg. Clonal expansion by week 6 occurred in CD4+ and CD8+ blood T cells (at 0.1 to 3.0 mg/kg). Mean expanded clone counts were higher in CD8+ than CD4+ T cells.

The CDR3 totals 15 residues. CDR1 is SGHNT and CDR2 is YYREEE in the germline V gene (reference sequence). Trimming pared 0 bases from V and 2 bases from J, leaving 9 bases between. Sequencing used immunoSEQ multiplex PCR; TCRdb keeps in-frame clones, though not all of them. This sample has approximately 80,000 clones, with approximately 89% found just once. The chain is built from TRBV5-4 and TRBJ2-1; D might be TRBD1 (6 bases). The TCR comes from an adult with an advanced solid tumor such as melanoma, head and neck, liver or kidney cancer. The sequencing used CD4+ or CD8+ T cells sorted from blood, collected in a trial of the OX40 agonist ivuxolimab. The CDR3 here is CASSLVGGPYNEQFF. CDR3 DNA: TGTGCCAGCAGCTTGGTAGGGGGTCCCTACAATGAGCAGTTCTTC.